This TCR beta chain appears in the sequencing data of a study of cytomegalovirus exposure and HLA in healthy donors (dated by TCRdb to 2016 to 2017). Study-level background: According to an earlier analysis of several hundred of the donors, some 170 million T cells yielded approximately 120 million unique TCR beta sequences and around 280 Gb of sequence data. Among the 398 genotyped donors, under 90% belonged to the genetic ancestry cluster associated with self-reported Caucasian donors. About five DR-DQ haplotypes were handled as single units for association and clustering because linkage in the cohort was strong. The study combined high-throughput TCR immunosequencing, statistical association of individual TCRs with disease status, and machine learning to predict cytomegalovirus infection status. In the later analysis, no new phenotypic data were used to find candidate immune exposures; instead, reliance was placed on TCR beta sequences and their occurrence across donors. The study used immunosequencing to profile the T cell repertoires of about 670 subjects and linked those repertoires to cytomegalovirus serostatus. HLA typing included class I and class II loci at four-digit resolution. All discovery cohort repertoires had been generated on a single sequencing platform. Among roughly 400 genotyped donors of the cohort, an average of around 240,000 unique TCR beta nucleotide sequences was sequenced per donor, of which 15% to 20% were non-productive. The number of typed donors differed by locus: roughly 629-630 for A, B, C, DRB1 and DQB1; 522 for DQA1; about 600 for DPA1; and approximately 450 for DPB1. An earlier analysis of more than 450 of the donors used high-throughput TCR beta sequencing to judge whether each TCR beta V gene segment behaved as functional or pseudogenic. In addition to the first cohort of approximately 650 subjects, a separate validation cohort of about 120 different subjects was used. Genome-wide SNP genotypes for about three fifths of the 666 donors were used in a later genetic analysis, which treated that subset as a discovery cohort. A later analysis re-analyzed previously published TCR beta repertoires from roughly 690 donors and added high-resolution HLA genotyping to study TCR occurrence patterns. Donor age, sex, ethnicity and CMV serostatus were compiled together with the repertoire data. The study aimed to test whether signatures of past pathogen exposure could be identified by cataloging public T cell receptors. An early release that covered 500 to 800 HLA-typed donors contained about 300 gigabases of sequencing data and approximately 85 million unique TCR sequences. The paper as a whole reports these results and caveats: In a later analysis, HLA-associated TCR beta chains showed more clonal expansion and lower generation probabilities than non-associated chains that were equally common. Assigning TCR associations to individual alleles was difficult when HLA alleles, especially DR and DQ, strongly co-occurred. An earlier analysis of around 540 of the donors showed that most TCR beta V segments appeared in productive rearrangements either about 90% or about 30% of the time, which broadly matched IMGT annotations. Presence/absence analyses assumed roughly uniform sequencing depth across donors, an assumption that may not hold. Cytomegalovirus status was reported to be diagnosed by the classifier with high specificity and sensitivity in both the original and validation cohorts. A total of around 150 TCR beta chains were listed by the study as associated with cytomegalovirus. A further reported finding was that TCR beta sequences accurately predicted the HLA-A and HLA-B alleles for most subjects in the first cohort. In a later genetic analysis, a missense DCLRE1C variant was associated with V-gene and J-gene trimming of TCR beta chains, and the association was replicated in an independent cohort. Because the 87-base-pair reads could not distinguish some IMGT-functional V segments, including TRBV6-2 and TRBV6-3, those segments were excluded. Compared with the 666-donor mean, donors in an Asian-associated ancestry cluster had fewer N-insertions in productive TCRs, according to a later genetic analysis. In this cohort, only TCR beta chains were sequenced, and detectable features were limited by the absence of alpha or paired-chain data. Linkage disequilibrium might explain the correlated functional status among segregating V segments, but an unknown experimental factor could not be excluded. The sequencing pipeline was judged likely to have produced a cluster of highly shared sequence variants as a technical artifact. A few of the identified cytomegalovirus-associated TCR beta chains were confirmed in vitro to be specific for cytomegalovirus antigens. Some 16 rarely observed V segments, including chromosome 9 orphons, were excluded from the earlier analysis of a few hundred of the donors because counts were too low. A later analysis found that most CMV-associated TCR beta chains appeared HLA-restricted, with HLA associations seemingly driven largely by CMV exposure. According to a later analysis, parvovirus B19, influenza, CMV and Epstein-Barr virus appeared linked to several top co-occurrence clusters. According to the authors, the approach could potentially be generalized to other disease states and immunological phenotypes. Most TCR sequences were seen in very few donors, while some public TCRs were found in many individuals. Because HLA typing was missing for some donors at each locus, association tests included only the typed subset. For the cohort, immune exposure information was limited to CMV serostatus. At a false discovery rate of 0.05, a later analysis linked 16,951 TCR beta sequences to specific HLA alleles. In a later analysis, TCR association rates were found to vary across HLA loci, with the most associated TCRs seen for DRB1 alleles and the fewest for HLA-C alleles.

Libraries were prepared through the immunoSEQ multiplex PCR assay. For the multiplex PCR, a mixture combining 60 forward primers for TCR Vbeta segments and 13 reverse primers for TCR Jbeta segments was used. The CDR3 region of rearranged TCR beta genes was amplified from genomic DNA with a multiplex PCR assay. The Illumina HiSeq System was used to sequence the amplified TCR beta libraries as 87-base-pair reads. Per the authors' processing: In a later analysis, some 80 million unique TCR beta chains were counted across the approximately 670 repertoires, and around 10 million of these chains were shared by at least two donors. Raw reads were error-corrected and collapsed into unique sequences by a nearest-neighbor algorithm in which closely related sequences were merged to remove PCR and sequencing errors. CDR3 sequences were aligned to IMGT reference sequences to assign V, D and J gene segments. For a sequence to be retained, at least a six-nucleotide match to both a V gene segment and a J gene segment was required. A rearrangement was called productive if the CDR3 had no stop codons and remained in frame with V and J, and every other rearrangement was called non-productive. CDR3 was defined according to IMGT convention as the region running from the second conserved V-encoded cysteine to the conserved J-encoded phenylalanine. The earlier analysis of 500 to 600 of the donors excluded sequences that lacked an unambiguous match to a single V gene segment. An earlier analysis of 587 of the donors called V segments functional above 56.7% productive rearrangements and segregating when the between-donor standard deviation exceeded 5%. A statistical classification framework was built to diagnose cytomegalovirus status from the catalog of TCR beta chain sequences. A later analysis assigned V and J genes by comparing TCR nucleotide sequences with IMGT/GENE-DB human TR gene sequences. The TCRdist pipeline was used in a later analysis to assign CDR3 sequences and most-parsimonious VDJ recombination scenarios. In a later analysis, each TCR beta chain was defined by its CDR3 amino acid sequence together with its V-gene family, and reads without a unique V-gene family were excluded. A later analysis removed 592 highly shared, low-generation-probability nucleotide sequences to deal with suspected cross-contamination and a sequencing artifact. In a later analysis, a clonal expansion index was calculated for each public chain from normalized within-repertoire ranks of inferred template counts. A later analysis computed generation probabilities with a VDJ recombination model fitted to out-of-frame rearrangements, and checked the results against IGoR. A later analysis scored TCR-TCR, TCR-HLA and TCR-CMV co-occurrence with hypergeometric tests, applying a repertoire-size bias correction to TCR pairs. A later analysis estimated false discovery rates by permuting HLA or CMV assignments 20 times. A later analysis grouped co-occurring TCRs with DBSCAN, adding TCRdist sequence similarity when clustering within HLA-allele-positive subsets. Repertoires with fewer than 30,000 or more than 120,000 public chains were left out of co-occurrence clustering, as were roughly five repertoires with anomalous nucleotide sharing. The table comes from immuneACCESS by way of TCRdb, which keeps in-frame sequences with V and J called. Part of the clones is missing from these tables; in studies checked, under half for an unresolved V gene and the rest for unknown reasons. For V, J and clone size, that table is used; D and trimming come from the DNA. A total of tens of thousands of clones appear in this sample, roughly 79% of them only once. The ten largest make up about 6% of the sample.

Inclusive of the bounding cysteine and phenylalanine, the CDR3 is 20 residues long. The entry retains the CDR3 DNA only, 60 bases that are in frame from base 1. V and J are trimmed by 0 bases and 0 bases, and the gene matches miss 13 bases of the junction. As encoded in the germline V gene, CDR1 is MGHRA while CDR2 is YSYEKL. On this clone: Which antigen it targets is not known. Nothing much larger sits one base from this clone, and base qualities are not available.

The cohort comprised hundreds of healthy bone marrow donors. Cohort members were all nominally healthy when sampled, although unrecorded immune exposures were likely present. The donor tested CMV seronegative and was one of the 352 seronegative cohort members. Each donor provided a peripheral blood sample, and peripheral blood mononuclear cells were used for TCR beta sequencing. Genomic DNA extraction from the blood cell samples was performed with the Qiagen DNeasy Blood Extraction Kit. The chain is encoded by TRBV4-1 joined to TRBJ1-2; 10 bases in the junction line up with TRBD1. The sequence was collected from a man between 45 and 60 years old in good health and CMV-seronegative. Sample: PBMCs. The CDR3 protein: CASSQDFTGQGRRANYGYTF. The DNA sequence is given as TGCGCCAGCAGCCAAGATTTTACGGGACAGGGGCGACGGGCTAACTATGGCTACACCTTC.